This TCR beta chain was captured by sequencing in a study of control samples from healthy donors and cancer patients. Some clones are missing from TCRdb's copy, which holds only in-frame ones; the method was immunoSEQ multiplex PCR. Of about 47,000 clones in the sample, under 90% were seen once. The receptor comes from a man in his sixties or seventies in good health. Sequences were obtained from blood.

CDR3 region: CASSLEAYQQFF. The CDR3 bases are TGTGCCAGCAGCTTAGAGGCGTACCAGCAGTTCTTC. The chain is built from TRBV7-2 and TRBJ2-1, with D unresolved. Per the germline V gene, CDR1 is SGHTA and CDR2 is FQGNSA. With 1 base removed from V and 11 bases from J, the gap between germline ends came to 9 bases. This CDR3 is built from 12 residues.